The 6 T cell receptor beta chains presented below share a single source sample, sequenced in a study of shared clonotypes between healthy human individuals (dated by TCRdb to the early 2020s). The library relied on the immunoSEQ multiplex PCR assay. Imported from immuneACCESS, the table was reduced by TCRdb to in-frame sequences with V and J called. These copies leave out some clones; in studies compared against another copy, an unresolved V gene accounts for under half, and the cause of the remainder is not known. The sample table contains some 1.5 million clones; only one count was recorded for roughly 98% of them. The top ten constitute 0.45% of the sample. The specimen was naive CD4+ T cells sorted from blood. The sample's cell subset or site label, in plain terms: CD45RA+ positively selected. Receptors were obtained from a man aged 25-45 years in good health.

The chain recombines TRBV11-3 with TRBJ2-1, with TRBD2 matching over 14 bases. The CDR3 sequence is 19 residues long. The germline gives CDR1 SGHNT, CDR2 YENEEA. With V trimmed by 2 bases and J by 4 bases, 10 bases remained unmatched. The chain's CDR3 is CASSLTSSGLAGGYNEQFF. CDR3 nucleotides: TGTGCCAGCAGCTTAACTTCTTCAGGACTAGCGGGGGGATACAATGAGCAGTTCTTC. Variable domain in full (rest from reference TRBV11-3 and TRBJ2-1): EAGVVQSPRYKIIEKKQPVAFWCNPISGHNTLYWYLQNLGQGPELLIRYENEEAVDDSQLPKDRFSAERLKGVDSTLKIQPAELGDSAVYLCASSLTSSGLAGGYNEQFFGPGTRLTVL.

CDR3 loop: CASSQVRRQNEQFF. Written as DNA, the CDR3 is TGCGCCAGCAGCCAAGTACGGCGGCAAAATGAGCAGTTCTTC. The genes are TRBV4-1 and TRBJ2-1, with D unclear. With 1 base removed from V and 7 bases from J, the gap between germline ends came to 11 bases. The germline V gene has CDR1 MGHRA and CDR2 YSYEKL. CDR3 size: 14 residues.

This sequence joins TRBV14 and TRBJ2-3; tentative D call: TRBD2 (6 bases). Germline loops: CDR1 SGHDN, CDR2 FVKESK. The V end was cut by 1 base, the J end by 8 bases, with 25 bases between. The CDR3 has 18 amino acids. The DNA of the CDR3 is TGTGCCAGCAGCCAAGTCAACCGTACTTGGCGGGAAGGATTTACGCAGTATTTT. The encoded protein is CASSQVNRTWREGFTQYF.

Points on this clone: The same CDR3 is also encoded by other DNA sequences in this sample. This rearrangement joins TRBV5-1 to TRBJ2-1, with 10 nucleotides matching TRBD2. Trimming removed 4 bases from V and 7 bases from J; junction bases left unmatched: 8. This CDR3 is 15 amino acids long. Per the germline V gene, CDR1 is SGHRS and CDR2 is YFSETQ. The CDR3 DNA is TGCGCCAGCAGCCTCCTAGCGGGAGAAGGGAATGAGCAGTTCTTC. This translates into CASSLLAGEGNEQFF.

The rearrangement joins TRBV15 to TRBJ1-4, with D possibly matching TRBD1 (6 bases). CDR1 LNHNV and CDR2 YYDKDF come from the germline V gene (reference sequence). The CDR3 covers 11 residues. V was shortened by 4 bases and J by 11 bases, with 8 bases between the two germline ends. CDR3 bases: TGTGCCACCAGCATAGGACAGAAACTGTTTTTT. It codes for CATSIGQKLFF.

The chain is built from TRBV10-2 and TRBJ1-2; D remains ambiguous. Trimming took 3 bases from V and 7 from J, leaving 12 bases between them. Germline V gene data show CDR1 as WSHSY and CDR2 as SAAADI. This CDR3 has 13 amino acids. The CDR3 DNA sequence: TGCGCCAGCAGTGACAGACCCGGTATTGGCTACACCTTC. Its translation: CASSDRPGIGYTF.